This is a list of T cell receptor beta chains from one sample in a study of shared clonotypes between healthy human individuals. Here immunoSEQ multiplex PCR was the method, and the copy in TCRdb shows in-frame clones only, minus some. The data show more than 2 million clones, with 90% to 96% seen just once and approximately 0.13% held by the top ten. Sequencing input: naive CD4+ T cells sorted from blood. The receptors shown here come from a man aged 18 to 29 in good health. Each CDR3 is given with its conserved first and last residue. The order of the fields is V gene, clone size, J gene, D gene, CDR3 DNA, CDR3 protein. A D gene is named only where the DNA matches it firmly. Only part of the rows carry a size: once, few, many, or a class if the clone is expanded.

TRBV10-3,NA,TRBJ2-3,TRBD1,TGTGCCAGCCGGGACAGGGAATCAGATACGCAGTATTTT,CASRDRESDTQYF
TRBV19,NA,TRBJ1-2,NA,TGTGCCAGTAGTCTCGACGGATACTATGGCTACACCTTC,CASSLDGYYGYTF
TRBV10-3,NA,TRBJ1-5,NA,TGTGCCATCAGTGAGTCTAGAAGGGAAATAGGAAATCAGCCCCAGCATTTT,CAISESRREIGNQPQHF
TRBV27,NA,TRBJ1-2,TRBD1,TGTGCCAGCAGGCCAGAAGGGACAGGGGGCGGAGGGGGCTACACCTTC,CASRPEGTGGGGGYTF
TRBV5-1,NA,TRBJ1-3,NA,TGCGCCAGCAGCTTGCTCCCGTGGGCCGGAAACACCATATATTTT,CASSLLPWAGNTIYF
TRBV30,NA,TRBJ1-1,NA,TGTGCCTGGAGACTGGGGTTGAACACTGAAGCTTTCTTT,CAWRLGLNTEAFF
TRBV29-1,once,TRBJ1-1,NA,TGCAGCGTTGGGGGGGGTAACACTGAAGCTTTCTTT,CSVGGGNTEAFF
TRBV29-1,NA,TRBJ2-5,NA,TGCAGCGTACATGAGGGGCAAGAGACCCAGTACTTC,CSVHEGQETQYF
TRBV7-2,NA,TRBJ2-3,NA,TGTGCCATAGGGGGAGTCAGCACAGATACGCAGTATTTT,CAIGGVSTDTQYF
TRBV5-4,NA,TRBJ2-3,TRBD2,TGTGCCAGCAGCGTCAGACTAGCGGGAGAGGTAGATACGCAGTATTTT,CASSVRLAGEVDTQYF
TRBV19,NA,TRBJ2-5,TRBD1,TGTGCCAGTAGTACCCGGGACAGGGGGAAGACCCAGTACTTC,CASSTRDRGKTQYF
TRBV10-3,NA,TRBJ1-2,NA,TGTGCCATCAGTGGGTCAGCAAACTATGGCTACACCTTC,CAISGSANYGYTF
TRBV6-5,NA,TRBJ2-3,NA,TGTGCCAGCACCACAGGGAAAGATACGCAGTATTTT,CASTTGKDTQYF